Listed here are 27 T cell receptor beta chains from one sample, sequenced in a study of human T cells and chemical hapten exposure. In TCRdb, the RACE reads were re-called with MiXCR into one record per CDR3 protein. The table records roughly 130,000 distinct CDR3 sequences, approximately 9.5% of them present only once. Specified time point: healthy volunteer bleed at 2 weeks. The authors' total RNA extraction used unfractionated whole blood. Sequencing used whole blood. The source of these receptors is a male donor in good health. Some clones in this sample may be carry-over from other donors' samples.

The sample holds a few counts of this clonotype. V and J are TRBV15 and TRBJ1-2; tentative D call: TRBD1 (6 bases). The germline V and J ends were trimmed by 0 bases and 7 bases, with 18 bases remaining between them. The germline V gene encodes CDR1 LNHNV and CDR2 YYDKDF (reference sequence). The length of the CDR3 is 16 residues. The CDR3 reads CATSRDSPTGPRGYTF. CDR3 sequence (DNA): TGTGCCACCAGCAGAGATAGCCCAACAGGGCCGCGTGGCTACACCTTC.

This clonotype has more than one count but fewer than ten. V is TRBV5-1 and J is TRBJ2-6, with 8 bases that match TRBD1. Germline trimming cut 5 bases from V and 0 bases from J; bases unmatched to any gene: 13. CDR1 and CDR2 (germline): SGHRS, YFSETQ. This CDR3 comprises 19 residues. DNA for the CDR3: TGCGCCAGCAGGCTTCTACCGGGACAGGTCTTCTCTGGGGCCAACGTCCTGACTTTC. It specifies CASRLLPGQVFSGANVLTF.

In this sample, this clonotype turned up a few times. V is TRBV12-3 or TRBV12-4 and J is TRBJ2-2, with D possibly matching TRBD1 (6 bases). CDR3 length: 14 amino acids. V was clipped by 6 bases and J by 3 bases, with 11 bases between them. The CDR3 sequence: CASSLDRYTGELFF. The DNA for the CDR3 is TGTGCCAGCAGCCTGGACAGATACACCGGGGAGCTGTTTTTT.

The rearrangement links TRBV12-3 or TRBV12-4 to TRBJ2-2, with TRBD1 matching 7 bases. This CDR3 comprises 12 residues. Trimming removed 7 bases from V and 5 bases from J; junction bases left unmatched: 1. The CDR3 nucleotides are TGTGCCAGCACCAGGGGGACCGGGGAGCTGTTTTTT. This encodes CASTRGTGELFF.

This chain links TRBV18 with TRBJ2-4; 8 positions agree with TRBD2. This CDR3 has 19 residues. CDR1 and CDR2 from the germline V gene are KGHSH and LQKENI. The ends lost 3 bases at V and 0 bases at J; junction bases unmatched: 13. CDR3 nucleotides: TGTGCCAGCTCACCTCGACTAGCGCCGCACCGACTAGCCAAAAACATTCAGTACTTC. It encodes CASSPRLAPHRLAKNIQYF.

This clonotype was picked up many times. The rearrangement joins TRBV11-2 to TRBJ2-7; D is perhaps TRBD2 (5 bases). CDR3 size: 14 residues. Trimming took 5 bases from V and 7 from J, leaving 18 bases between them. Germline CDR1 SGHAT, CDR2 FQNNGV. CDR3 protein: CASSLLRLPGEQYF. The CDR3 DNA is TGTGCCAGCAGCCTTTTGAGGCTGCCGGGGGAGCAGTACTTC.

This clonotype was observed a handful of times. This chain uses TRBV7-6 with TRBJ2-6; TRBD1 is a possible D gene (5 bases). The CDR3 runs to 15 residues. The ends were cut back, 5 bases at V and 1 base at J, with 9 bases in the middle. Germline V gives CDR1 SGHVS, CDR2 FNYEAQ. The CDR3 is CASSVRESGANVLTF. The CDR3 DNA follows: TGTGCCAGCAGCGTCAGGGAATCTGGGGCCAACGTCCTGACTTTC.

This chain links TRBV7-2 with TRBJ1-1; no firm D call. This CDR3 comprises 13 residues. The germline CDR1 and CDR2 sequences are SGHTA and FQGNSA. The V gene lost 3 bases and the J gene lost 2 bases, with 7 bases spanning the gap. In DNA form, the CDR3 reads TGTGCCAGCAGCTTCACCTACAACACTGAAGCTTTCTTT. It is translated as CASSFTYNTEAFF.

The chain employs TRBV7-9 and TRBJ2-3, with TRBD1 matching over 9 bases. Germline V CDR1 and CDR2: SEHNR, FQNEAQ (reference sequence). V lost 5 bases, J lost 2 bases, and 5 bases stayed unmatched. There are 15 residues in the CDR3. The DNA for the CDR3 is TGTGCCAGCAGCCAGGACAGGGGTTCCACAGATACGCAGTATTTT. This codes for CASSQDRGSTDTQYF.

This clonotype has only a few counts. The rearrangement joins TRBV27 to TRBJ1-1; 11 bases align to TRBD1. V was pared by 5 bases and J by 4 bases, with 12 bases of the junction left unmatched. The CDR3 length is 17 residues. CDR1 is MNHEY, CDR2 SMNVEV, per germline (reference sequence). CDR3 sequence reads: CASSPSGTGGVFTEAFF. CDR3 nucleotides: TGTGCCAGCAGTCCTTCCGGGACAGGGGGAGTCTTCACTGAAGCTTTCTTT.

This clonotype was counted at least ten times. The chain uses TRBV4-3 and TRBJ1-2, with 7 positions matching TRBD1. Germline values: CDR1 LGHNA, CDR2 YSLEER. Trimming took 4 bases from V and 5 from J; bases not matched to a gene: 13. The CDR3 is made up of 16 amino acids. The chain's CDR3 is CASSPYRQGGYYGYTF. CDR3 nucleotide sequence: TGCGCCAGCAGCCCTTACCGACAGGGAGGTTATTATGGCTACACCTTC.

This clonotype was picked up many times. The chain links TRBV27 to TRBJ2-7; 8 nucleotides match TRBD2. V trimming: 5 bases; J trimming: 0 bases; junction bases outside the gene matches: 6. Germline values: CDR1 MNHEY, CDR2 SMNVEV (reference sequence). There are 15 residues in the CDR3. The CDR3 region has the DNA TGTGCCAGCAGTGAGCGGGAGTCCAGCTCCTACGAGCAGTACTTC. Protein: CASSERESSSYEQYF.

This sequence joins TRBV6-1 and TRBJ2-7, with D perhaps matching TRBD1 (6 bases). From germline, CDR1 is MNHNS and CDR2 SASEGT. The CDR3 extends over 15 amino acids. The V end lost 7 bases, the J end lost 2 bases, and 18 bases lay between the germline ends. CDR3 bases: TGTGCCAGCACCCGCGAGGGGGATGTAGCCTACGAGCAGTACTTC. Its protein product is CASTREGDVAYEQYF.

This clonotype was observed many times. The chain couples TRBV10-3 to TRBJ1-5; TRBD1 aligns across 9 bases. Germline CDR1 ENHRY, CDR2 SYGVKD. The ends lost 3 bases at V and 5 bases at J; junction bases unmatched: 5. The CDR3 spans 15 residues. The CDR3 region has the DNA TGTGCCATCAGTGACCGGGACAGGGAGGATCAGCCCCAGCATTTT. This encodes CAISDRDREDQPQHF.

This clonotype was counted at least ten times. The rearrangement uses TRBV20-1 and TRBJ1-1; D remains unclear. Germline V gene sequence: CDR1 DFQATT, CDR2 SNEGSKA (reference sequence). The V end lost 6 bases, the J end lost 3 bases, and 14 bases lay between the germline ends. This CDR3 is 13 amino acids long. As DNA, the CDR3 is TGCAGTGCAGATACCAACTCGGACACTGAAGCTTTCTTT. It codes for CSADTNSDTEAFF.

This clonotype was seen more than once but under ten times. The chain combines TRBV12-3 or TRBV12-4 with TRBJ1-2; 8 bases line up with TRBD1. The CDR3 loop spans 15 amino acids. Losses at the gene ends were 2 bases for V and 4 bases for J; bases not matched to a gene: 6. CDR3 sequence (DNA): TGTGCCAGCAGTTTATGGACAGGGACCTCCTATGGCTACACCTTC. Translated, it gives CASSLWTGTSYGYTF.

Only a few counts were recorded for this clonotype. CDR3 DNA: TGTGCCATCCTCAAAGATGGACCTAATCAGCCCCAGCATTTT. Translation gives CAILKDGPNQPQHF. The gene calls are TRBV12-3 or TRBV12-4 and TRBJ1-5; D gene ambiguous. Trimming removed 10 bases from V and 4 bases from J, with 17 bases in between. The CDR3 contains 14 residues.

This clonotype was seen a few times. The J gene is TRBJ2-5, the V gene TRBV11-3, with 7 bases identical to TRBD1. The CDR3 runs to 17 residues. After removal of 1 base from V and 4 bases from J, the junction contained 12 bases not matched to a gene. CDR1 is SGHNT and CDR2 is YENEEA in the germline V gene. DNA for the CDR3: TGTGCCAGCAGCTTAGCCACCGACAGGGTCAGCGGAGAGACCCAGTACTTC. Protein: CASSLATDRVSGETQYF. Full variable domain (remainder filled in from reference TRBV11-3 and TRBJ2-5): EAGVVQSPRYKIIEKKQPVAFWCNPISGHNTLYWYLQNLGQGPELLIRYENEEAVDDSQLPKDRFSAERLKGVDSTLKIQPAELGDSAVYLCASSLATDRVSGETQYFGPGTRLLVL.

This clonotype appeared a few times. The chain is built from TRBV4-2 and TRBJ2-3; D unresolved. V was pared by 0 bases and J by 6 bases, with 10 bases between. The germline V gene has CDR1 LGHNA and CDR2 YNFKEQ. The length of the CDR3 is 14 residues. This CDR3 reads CASSQDVLGDTQYF. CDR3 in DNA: TGTGCCAGCAGCCAAGATGTCCTAGGGGATACGCAGTATTTT.

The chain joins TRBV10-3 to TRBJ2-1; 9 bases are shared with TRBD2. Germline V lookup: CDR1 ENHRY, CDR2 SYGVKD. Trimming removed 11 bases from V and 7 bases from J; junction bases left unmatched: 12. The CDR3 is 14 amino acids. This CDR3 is CASAGTSLANEQFF. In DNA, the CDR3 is TGTGCCTCTGCCGGGACTAGCTTGGCAAATGAGCAGTTCTTC.

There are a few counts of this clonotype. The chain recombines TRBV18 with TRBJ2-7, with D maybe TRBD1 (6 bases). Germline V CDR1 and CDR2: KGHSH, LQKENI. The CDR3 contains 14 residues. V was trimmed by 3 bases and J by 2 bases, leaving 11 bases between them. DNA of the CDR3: TGTGCCAGCTCACCTACAGGGACAACCTACGAGCAGTACTTC. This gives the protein CASSPTGTTYEQYF.

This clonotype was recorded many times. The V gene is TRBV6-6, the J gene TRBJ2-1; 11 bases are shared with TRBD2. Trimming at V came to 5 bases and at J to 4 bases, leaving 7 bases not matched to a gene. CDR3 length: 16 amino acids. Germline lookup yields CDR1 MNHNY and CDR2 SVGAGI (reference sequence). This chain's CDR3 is CASSNSGGAGYNEQFF. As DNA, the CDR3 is TGTGCCAGCAGTAATAGCGGGGGGGCGGGTTACAATGAGCAGTTCTTC.

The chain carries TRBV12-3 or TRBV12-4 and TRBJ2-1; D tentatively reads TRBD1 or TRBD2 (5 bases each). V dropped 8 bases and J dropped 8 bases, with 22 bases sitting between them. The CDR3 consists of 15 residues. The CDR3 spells CASSLVAIGADEQFF. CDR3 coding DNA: TGTGCCAGCTCCCTAGTCGCGATCGGGGCCGATGAGCAGTTCTTC.

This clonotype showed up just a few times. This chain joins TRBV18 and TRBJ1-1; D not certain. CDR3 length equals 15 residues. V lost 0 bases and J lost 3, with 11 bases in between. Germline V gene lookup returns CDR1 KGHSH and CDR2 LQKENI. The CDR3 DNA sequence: TGTGCCAGCTCACCACCCACGCGGGTTGACACTGAAGCTTTCTTT. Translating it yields CASSPPTRVDTEAFF.

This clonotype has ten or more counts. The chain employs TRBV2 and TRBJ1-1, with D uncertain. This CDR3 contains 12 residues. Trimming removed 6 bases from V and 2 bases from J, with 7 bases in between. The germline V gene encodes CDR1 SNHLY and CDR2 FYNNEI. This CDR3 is CASRRINTEAFF. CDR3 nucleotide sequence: TGTGCCAGCAGGAGGATAAACACTGAAGCTTTCTTT.

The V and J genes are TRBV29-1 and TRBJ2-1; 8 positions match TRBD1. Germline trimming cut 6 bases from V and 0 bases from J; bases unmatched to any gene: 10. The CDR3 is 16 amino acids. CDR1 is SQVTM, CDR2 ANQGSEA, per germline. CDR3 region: CSVQDRALSSYNEQFF. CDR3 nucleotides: TGCAGCGTCCAGGACAGGGCTCTAAGCTCCTACAATGAGCAGTTCTTC.

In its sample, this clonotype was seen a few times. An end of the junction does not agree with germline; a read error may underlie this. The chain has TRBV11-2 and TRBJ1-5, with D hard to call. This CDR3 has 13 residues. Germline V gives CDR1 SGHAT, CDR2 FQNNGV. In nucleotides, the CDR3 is TGTGTCAGCAGCAGACAAGGTCGCGAGCCCCAGCATTTT. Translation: CVSSRQGREPQHF.